The entry that follows covers one T cell receptor (beta chain) sequence. Its antigen is unidentified. It was through 5'RACE template switching that TCR cDNA was made, with a universal primer site and UMIs added. TCRdb reprocessed the 5' RACE reads with MiXCR, giving one entry per CDR3 protein. The data contain over 150,000 distinct CDR3 sequences, about 6% of them seen just once; the ten biggest clones take up 2.9%. This CDR3 spans 13 amino acids. Germline CDR1 reads SEHNR; CDR2 reads FQNEAQ (reference sequence). The V and J ends lost 3 bases and 7 bases respectively, with 13 bases between them. This sample stems from a study of T cells after yellow fever vaccination. Study-level information: Preparation of the low-cell-number fractions used SMART-Seq v4 Ultra Low Input. Study-wide results and limits: Bulk-population clonotypes that are abundant could appear as contaminants in FACS-sorted repertoires. Secondary responses were weaker yet peaked faster, day 5 versus 15.

The material sequenced was CD4+ T cells sorted from PBMCs, taken on the day of the first yellow fever vaccination. The sequence came from a man younger than 35 who received the YFV17D yellow fever vaccine. The chain combines TRBV7-9 with TRBJ2-7; the D call may be TRBD1 or TRBD2 (6 bases each). This CDR3 reads CASSFQAGTEQYV. The CDR3 nucleotides read TGTGCCAGCAGCTTTCAGGCGGGGACAGAGCAGTACGTC.